The 9 T cell receptor beta chains presented below share a single source sample, sequenced in a study of OX40 agonist ivuxolimab in advanced cancers. Assay: immunoSEQ multiplex PCR; the TCRdb copy retains only in-frame clones and omits some. Of over 40,000 clones listed, almost 85% are singletons. Sequencing used CD4+ or CD8+ T cells sorted from blood, obtained in a trial of the OX40 agonist ivuxolimab. These receptors were collected from an adult with an advanced solid tumor such as melanoma, head and neck, liver or kidney cancer.

V gene TRBV19 combines with J gene TRBJ1-1, with no clear D. This CDR3 spans 14 amino acids. The V gene lost 3 bases and the J gene lost 0 bases, with 8 bases spanning the gap. Germline CDR1 is LNHDA and CDR2 is SQIVND (reference sequence). CDR3 nucleotide sequence: TGTGCCAGTAGTATGGGGAATATGAACACTGAAGCTTTCTTT. It encodes CASSMGNMNTEAFF.

CDR3: CASSFSRRTGRSGQYF. In nucleotides, the CDR3 is TGTGCCAGCAGTTTTAGCCGTAGGACAGGCCGCTCGGGGCAGTACTTC. This rearrangement joins TRBV28 to TRBJ2-7; 7 bases match TRBD1. Per the germline V gene, CDR1 is MDHEN and CDR2 is SYDVKM. The CDR3 has 16 residues. V trimming: 3 bases; J trimming: 9 bases; junction bases outside the gene matches: 17.

This clone was counted between two and nine times. The V gene is TRBV10-3, the J gene TRBJ2-2; 10 positions match TRBD2. V dropped 9 bases and J dropped 1; count of bases not matched to a gene: 2. The length of the CDR3 is 14 residues. CDR1 and CDR2 from the germline V gene are ENHRY and SYGVKD. The chain's CDR3 is CAIGLAENTGELFF. The CDR3 DNA reads TGTGCCATAGGACTAGCGGAGAACACCGGGGAGCTGTTTTTT.

This chain links TRBV6-5 with TRBJ2-5; D remains ambiguous. The germline gives CDR1 MNHEY, CDR2 SVGAGI. The CDR3 is 13 residues long. The germline V and J ends were trimmed by 9 bases and 5 bases, with 16 bases remaining between them. The CDR3 reads CARSDRLRETQYF. As DNA, the CDR3 is TGTGCCAGATCTGACCGTCTACGGGAGACCCAGTACTTC.

The rearrangement joins TRBV9 to TRBJ1-1, with D unclear. V dropped 0 bases and J dropped 1 base, with 7 bases sitting between them. Germline lookup yields CDR1 SGDLS and CDR2 YYNGEE. CDR3 size: 14 residues. The CDR3 spells CASSVGESNTEAFF. The DNA of the CDR3 is TGTGCCAGCAGCGTAGGGGAGTCGAACACTGAAGCTTTCTTT.

V gene TRBV21-1 combines with J gene TRBJ2-5; TRBD1, the D gene given by the table, was not confirmed from the DNA. TRBV21-1 counts as a pseudogene. This CDR3 has 15 residues. CDR3 in DNA: TGTGCCAGCAGCAGGGCAGCTATGTACCAAGAGACCCAGTACTTC. Its protein is CASSRAAMYQETQYF.

The rearrangement joins TRBV5-1 to TRBJ2-3; 7 positions agree with TRBD2. This CDR3 comprises 16 residues. The germline gives CDR1 SGHRS, CDR2 YFSETQ. After removal of 0 bases from V and 0 bases from J, the junction contained 4 bases not matched to a gene. CDR3 sequence (DNA): TGCGCCAGCAGCTTGGCCTGGGACTACAGCACAGATACGCAGTATTTT. This gives the protein CASSLAWDYSTDTQYF.

This clone was found once. The V call is TRBV7-2, the J call TRBJ2-1; D possibly corresponds to TRBD2 (5 bases). The CDR3 has 17 residues. Germline V gives CDR1 SGHTA, CDR2 FQGNSA. V gave up 4 bases and J gave up 3 bases, with 19 bases separating them. The CDR3 is CASSSSGRRISYNEQFF. The DNA for the CDR3 is TGTGCCAGCAGCTCGTCAGGACGGAGGATCAGCTACAATGAGCAGTTCTTC. The whole variable domain, remainder taken from reference TRBV7-2 and TRBJ2-1, is GAGVSQSPSNKVTEKGKDVELRCDPISGHTALYWYRQSLGQGLEFLIYFQGNSAPDKSGLPSDRFSAERTGGSVSTLTIQRTQQEDSAVYLCASSSSGRRISYNEQFFGPGTRLTVL.

The genes are TRBV5-4 and TRBJ2-7; 7 bases are a match to TRBD1. This CDR3 region has 14 residues. Germline CDR1 is SGHNT and CDR2 is YYREEE (reference sequence). The J segment lost 3 bases and the V segment lost 1 base, leaving 4 bases of the junction unmatched. The CDR3 reads CASSLSGQVYEQYF. CDR3 coding DNA: TGTGCCAGCAGCTTGTCCGGACAGGTCTACGAGCAGTACTTC.